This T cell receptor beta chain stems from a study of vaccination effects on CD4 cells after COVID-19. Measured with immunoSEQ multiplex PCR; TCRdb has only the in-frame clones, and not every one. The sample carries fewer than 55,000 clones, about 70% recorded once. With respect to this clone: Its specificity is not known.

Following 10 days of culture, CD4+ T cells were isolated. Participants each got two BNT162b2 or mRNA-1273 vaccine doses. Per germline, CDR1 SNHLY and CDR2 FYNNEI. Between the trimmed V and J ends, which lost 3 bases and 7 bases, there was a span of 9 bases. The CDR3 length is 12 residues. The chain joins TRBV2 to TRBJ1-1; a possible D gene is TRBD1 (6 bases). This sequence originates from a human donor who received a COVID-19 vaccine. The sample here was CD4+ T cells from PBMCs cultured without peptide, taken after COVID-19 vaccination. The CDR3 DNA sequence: TGTGCCAGCAGTGATCCGGACAGTGAAGCTTTCTTT. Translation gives CASSDPDSEAFF.